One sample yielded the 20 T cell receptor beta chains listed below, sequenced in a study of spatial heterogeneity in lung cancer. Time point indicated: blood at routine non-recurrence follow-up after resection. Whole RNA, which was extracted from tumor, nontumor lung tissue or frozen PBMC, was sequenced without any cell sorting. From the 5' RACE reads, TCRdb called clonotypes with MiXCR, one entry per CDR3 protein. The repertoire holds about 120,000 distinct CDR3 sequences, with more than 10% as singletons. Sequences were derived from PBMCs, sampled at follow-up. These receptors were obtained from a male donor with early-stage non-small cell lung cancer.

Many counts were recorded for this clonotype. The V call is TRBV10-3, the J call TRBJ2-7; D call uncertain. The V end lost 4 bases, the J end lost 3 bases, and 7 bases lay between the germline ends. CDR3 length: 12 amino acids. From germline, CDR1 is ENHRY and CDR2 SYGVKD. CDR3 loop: CAISAEFYEQYF. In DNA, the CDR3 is TGTGCCATCAGTGCAGAATTCTACGAGCAGTACTTC.

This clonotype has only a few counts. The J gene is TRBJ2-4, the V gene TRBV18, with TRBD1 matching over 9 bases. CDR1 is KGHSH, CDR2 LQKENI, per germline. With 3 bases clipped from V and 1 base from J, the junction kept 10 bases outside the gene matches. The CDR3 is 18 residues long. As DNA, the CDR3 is TGTGCCAGCTCACCTCTGTTTGACAGGGGGGGTGCCAAAAACATTCAGTACTTC. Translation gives CASSPLFDRGGAKNIQYF.

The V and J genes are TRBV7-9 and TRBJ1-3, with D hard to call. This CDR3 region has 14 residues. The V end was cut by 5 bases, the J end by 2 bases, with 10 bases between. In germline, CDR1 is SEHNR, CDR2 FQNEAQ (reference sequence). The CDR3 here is CASSLGSAGNTIYF. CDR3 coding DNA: TGTGCCAGCAGCCTAGGGAGTGCTGGAAACACCATATATTTT.

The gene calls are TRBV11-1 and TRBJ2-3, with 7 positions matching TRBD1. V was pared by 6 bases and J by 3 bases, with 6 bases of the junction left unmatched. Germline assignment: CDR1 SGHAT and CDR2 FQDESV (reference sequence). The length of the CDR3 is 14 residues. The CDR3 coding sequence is TGTGCCAGCAGTCAGACAGGGATGACAGATACGCAGTATTTT. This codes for CASSQTGMTDTQYF.

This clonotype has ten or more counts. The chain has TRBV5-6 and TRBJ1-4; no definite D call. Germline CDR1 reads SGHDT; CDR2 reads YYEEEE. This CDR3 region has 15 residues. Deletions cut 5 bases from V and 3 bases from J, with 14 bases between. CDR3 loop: CASSTRGRANEKLFF. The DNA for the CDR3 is TGTGCCAGCAGTACAAGAGGGAGGGCTAATGAAAAACTGTTTTTT.

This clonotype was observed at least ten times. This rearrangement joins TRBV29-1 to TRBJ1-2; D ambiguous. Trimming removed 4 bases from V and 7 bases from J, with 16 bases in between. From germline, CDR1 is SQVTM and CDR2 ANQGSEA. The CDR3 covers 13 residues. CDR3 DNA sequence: TGCAGCGTTGGGATTAAAGCGTTGACTGGCTACACCTTC. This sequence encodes CSVGIKALTGYTF. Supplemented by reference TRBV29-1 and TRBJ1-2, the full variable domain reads SAVISQKPSRDICQRGTSLTIQCQVDSQVTMMFWYRQQPGQSLTLIATANQGSEATYESGFVIDKFPISRPNLTFSTLTVSNMSPEDSSIYLCSVGIKALTGYTFGSGTRLTVV.

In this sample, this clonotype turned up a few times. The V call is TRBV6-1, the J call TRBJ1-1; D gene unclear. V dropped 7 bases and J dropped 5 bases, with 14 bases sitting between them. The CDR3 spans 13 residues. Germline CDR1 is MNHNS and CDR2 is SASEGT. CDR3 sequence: CASIGSGWTEAFF. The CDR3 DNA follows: TGTGCCAGCATTGGTTCGGGGTGGACTGAAGCTTTCTTT.

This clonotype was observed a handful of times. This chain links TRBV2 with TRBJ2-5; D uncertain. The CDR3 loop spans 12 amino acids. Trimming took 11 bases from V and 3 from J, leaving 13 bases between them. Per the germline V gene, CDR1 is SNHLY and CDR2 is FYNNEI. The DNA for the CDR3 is TGTGCCTCCTGGGCCGTTAAAGAGACCCAGTACTTC. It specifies CASWAVKETQYF.

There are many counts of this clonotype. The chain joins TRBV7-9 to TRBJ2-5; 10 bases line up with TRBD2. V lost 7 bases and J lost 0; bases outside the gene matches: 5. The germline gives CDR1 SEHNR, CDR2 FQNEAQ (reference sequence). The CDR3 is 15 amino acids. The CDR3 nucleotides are TGTGCCAGCATCTTGGGACTAGCGTACCAAGAGACCCAGTACTTC. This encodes CASILGLAYQETQYF.

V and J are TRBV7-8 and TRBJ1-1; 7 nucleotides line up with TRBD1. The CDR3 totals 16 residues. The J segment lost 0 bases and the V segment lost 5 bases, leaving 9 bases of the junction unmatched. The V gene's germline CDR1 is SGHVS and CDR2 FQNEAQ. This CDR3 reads CASSPRPGQLNTEAFF. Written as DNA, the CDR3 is TGTGCCAGCAGCCCTCGTCCGGGACAGTTGAACACTGAAGCTTTCTTT.

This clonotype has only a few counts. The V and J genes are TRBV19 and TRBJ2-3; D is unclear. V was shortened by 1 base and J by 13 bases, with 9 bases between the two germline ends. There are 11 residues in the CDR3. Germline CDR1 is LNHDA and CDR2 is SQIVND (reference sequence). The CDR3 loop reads CASSIGPEEYF. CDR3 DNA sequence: TGTGCCAGTAGTATAGGTCCAGAGGAGTATTTT.

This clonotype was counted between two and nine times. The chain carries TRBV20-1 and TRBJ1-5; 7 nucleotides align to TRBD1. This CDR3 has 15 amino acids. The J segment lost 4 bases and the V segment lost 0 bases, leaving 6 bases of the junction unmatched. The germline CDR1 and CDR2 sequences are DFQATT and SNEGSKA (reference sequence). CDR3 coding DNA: TGCAGTGCTAGAGATCTGCAGGGGGGGAATCAGCCCCAGCATTTT. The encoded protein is CSARDLQGGNQPQHF.

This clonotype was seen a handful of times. The CDR3 region is CSASPGQVRANQPQHF. The CDR3 DNA is TGCAGTGCTAGCCCGGGACAGGTCCGGGCCAATCAGCCCCAGCATTTT. The chain carries TRBV20-1 and TRBJ1-5; 8 bases map to TRBD1. J was trimmed by 3 bases and V by 3 bases; bases with no gene match: 10. The CDR3 runs to 16 residues. CDR1 DFQATT and CDR2 SNEGSKA come from the germline V gene (reference sequence).

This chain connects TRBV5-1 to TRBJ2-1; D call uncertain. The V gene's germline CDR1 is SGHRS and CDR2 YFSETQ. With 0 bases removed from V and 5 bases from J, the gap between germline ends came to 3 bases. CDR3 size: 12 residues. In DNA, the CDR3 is TGCGCCAGCAGCTTGGCGGACAATGAGCAGTTCTTC. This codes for CASSLADNEQFF.

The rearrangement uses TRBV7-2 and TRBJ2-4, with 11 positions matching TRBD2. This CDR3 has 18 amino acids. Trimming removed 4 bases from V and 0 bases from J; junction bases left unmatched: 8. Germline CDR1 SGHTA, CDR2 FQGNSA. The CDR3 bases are TGTGCCAGCAGCTCGCGACTAGCGGGGCCTCTAGCCAAAAACATTCAGTACTTC. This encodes CASSSRLAGPLAKNIQYF. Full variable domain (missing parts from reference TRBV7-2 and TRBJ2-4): GAGVSQSPSNKVTEKGKDVELRCDPISGHTALYWYRQSLGQGLEFLIYFQGNSAPDKSGLPSDRFSAERTGGSVSTLTIQRTQQEDSAVYLCASSSRLAGPLAKNIQYFGAGTRLSVL.

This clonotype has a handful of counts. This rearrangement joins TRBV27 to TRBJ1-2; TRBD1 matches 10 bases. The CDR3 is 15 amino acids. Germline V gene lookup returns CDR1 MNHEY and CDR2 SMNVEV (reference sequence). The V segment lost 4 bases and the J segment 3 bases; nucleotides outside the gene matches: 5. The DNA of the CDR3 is TGTGCCAGCAGTTCAGACAGGGGGCTCCACTATGGCTACACCTTC. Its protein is CASSSDRGLHYGYTF.

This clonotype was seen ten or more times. CDR3 protein: CASSLGGFGGYTF. In DNA form, the CDR3 reads TGTGCCAGCAGCTTAGGCGGGTTTGGAGGCTACACCTTC. This chain joins TRBV7-2 and TRBJ1-2; no clear D. V dropped 1 base and J dropped 8 bases, with 11 bases sitting between them. CDR3 length: 13 amino acids. Germline CDR1 reads SGHTA; CDR2 reads FQGNSA.

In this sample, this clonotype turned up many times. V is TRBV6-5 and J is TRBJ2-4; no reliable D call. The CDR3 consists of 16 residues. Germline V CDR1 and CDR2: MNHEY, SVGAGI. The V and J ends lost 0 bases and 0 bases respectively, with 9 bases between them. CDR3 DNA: TGTGCCAGCAGTTACTCGAACAGCATAGCCAAAAACATTCAGTACTTC. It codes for CASSYSNSIAKNIQYF.

CDR3 amino acids: CASSEAGHGELFF. CDR3 bases: TGTGCCAGCAGTGAAGCGGGTCACGGGGAGCTGTTTTTT. V is TRBV6-1 and J is TRBJ2-2; D is unclear. The CDR3 is made up of 13 amino acids. Germline-derived CDR1 and CDR2 are MNHNS and SASEGT. Trimming stripped 0 bases from V and 7 bases from J, with 6 bases between.

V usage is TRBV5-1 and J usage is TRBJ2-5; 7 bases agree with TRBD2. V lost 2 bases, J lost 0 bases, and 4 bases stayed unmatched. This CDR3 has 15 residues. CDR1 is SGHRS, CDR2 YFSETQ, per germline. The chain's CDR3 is CASSFGRGDQETQYF. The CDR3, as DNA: TGCGCCAGCAGCTTTGGACGGGGGGACCAAGAGACCCAGTACTTC.